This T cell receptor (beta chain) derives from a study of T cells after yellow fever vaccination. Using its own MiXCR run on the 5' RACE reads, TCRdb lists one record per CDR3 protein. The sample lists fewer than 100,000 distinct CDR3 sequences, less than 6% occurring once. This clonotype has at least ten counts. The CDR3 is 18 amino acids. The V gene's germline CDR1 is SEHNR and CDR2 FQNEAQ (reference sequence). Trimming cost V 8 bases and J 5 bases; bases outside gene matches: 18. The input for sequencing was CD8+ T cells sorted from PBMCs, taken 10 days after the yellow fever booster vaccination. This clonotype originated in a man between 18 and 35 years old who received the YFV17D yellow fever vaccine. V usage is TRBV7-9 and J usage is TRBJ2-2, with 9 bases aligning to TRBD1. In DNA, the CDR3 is TGTGCCAGCGGTCAGGTCGGATCGGACAGGGGATTAACCGGGGAGCTGTTTTTT. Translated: CASGQVGSDRGLTGELFF.